Below are 25 T cell receptor beta chains sequenced from a single sample in a study of blood T cells in healthy people across ages. Primed by a sample-barcoded 5' primer and a J-beta primer mix, a second PCR proceeded for about 6 to 11 cycles. One entry per CDR3 protein, called by TCRdb with MiXCR from the 5' RACE reads. The data contain 730,000 or so distinct CDR3 sequences, roughly 44% of them singletons. The sample comprised blood. The receptors originated from a woman aged 55-69 years in good health.

This clonotype appeared a few times. This rearrangement joins TRBV10-3 to TRBJ1-4, with D possibly being TRBD1 (5 bases). Per germline, CDR1 ENHRY and CDR2 SYGVKD. The CDR3 consists of 17 residues. V shed 6 bases and J shed 1 base, with 18 bases lying between them. The CDR3 region has the DNA TGTGCCATCAGCGGGGCCCTGGGCATGGGAACTAATGAAAAACTGTTTTTT. Amino acid sequence: CAISGALGMGTNEKLFF.

The rearrangement uses TRBV6-2 or TRBV6-3 and TRBJ2-5, with 7 bases lining up with TRBD1. The J segment lost 0 bases and the V segment lost 5 bases, leaving 6 bases of the junction unmatched. The CDR3 runs 15 residues. The V gene's germline CDR1 is MNHEY and CDR2 SVGEGT. In nucleotides, the CDR3 is TGTGCCAGCAGTCAAACAGGGGTTCACCAAGAGACCCAGTACTTC. This codes for CASSQTGVHQETQYF.

V usage is TRBV5-1 and J usage is TRBJ2-7, with D perhaps TRBD1 (6 bases). CDR3 size: 14 residues. Germline values: CDR1 SGHRS, CDR2 YFSETQ. The V gene lost 6 bases and the J gene lost 0 bases, with 13 bases spanning the gap. The CDR3 bases are TGCGCCAGCATGGGGGTACAGGGCTCCTACGAGCAGTACTTC. It yields the protein CASMGVQGSYEQYF.

The V call is TRBV7-6, the J call TRBJ2-1; either TRBD1 or TRBD2 may fit D (5 bases each). V was pared by 1 base and J by 3 bases, with 10 bases between. Germline V gene lookup returns CDR1 SGHVS and CDR2 FNYEAQ. This CDR3 region has 15 residues. The CDR3 here is CASSLGGNVYNEQFF. CDR3 in DNA: TGTGCCAGCAGCTTAGGGGGGAATGTCTACAATGAGCAGTTCTTC.

The rearrangement joins TRBV12-3 or TRBV12-4 to TRBJ2-3; 8 nucleotides line up with TRBD2. V shed 3 bases, J shed 1 base, and the junction held 3 bases outside the gene matches. The CDR3 spans 15 residues. CDR3 residues: CASSFNGRGTDTQYF. For the CDR3, the DNA is TGTGCCAGCAGTTTTAACGGGAGGGGCACAGATACGCAGTATTTT.

There are many counts of this clonotype. This chain links TRBV18 with TRBJ2-1, with no clear D. Trimming cost V 3 bases and J 4 bases, with 13 bases left between them. In germline, CDR1 is KGHSH, CDR2 LQKENI. The length of the CDR3 is 15 residues. The CDR3 spells CASSPIAGTYNEQFF. The CDR3 nucleotides read TGTGCCAGCTCACCGATCGCCGGTACTTACAATGAGCAGTTCTTC.

The rearrangement links TRBV20-1 to TRBJ2-1; TRBD1 aligns across 10 bases. The ends lost 8 bases at V and 4 bases at J; junction bases unmatched: 5. This CDR3 spans 13 amino acids. Germline CDR1 reads DFQATT; CDR2 reads SNEGSKA (reference sequence). The CDR3 DNA follows: TGCAGTTTCTGGACAGGGGGTTACAATGAGCAGTTCTTC. This sequence encodes CSFWTGGYNEQFF.

This clonotype has just a few counts. The V and J genes are TRBV20-1 and TRBJ2-3; TRBD2 aligns across 8 bases. Germline V gene lookup returns CDR1 DFQATT and CDR2 SNEGSKA (reference sequence). This CDR3 spans 17 amino acids. The ends lost 3 bases at V and 0 bases at J; junction bases unmatched: 11. Here the CDR3 reads CSASGGTRHSSTDTQYF. The CDR3 DNA sequence: TGCAGTGCTAGCGGAGGGACTAGGCACTCTAGCACAGATACGCAGTATTTT.

This chain joins TRBV19 and TRBJ2-3; TRBD2 agrees at 10 bases. Germline V gene data show CDR1 as LNHDA and CDR2 as SQIVND (reference sequence). The V and J ends lost 3 bases and 9 bases, in that order; junction bases with no gene match: 12. This CDR3 spans 16 amino acids. The CDR3 DNA follows: TGTGCCAGTAGTATGTCTAGCGGGGGCACTGAGAGGACGCAGTATTTT. As protein: CASSMSSGGTERTQYF.

The chain joins TRBV11-2 to TRBJ1-6; 7 bases align to TRBD1. CDR3 length equals 15 residues. The germline V gene encodes CDR1 SGHAT and CDR2 FQNNGV. V was pared by 7 bases and J by 1 base, with 4 bases of the junction left unmatched. CDR3 amino acids: CASTPTGSYNSPLHF. Written as DNA, the CDR3 is TGTGCCAGCACCCCGACAGGGTCCTATAATTCACCCCTCCACTTT. The full variable domain, its missing parts supplied by reference TRBV11-2 and TRBJ1-6, is EAGVAQSPRYKIIEKRQSVAFWCNPISGHATLYWYQQILGQGPKLLIQFQNNGVVDDSQLPKDRFSAERLKGVDSTLKIQPAKLEDSAVYLCASTPTGSYNSPLHFGNGTRLTVT.

Note on this clonotype: A much larger clone differs by one base, so this may be a read error. The rearrangement uses TRBV12-3 or TRBV12-4 and TRBJ2-5, with 8 bases fitting TRBD1. The J call may be in error: the DNA end matches TRBJ2-1 better. This CDR3 contains 15 residues. The CDR3 loop is CASRPGTGQQETQFF. In nucleotides, the CDR3 is TGTGCCAGCAGACCCGGGACAGGACAACAAGAGACCCAGTTCTTC.

The table lists this clonotype with a count of one. A much bigger clone sits one base away, suggesting this may be a read error. The chain uses TRBV9 and TRBJ2-5; D perhaps matches TRBD1 (6 bases). The DNA end lines up better with TRBJ2-7; the J call may be wrong. This CDR3 comprises 15 residues. From germline, CDR1 is SGDLS and CDR2 YYNGEE. CDR3 in DNA: TGTGCCAGCAGCGTATTAGGGGGAGTGGCCCACGAGCAGTACTTC. Protein product: CASSVLGGVAHEQYF.

The chain carries TRBV7-8 and TRBJ2-7; 8 bases line up with TRBD1. The CDR3 has 15 residues. CDR1 and CDR2 (germline): SGHVS, FQNEAQ. Trimming removed 1 base from V and 5 bases from J; junction bases left unmatched: 7. In DNA, the CDR3 is TGTGCCAGCAGCTTAGGAAGGACAGGGCGGGACGAGCAGTACTTC. Translated: CASSLGRTGRDEQYF.

This clonotype has a handful of counts. It may be a read error: a sequence one base away is much more abundant. The V gene is TRBV20-1, the J gene TRBJ2-5, with D possibly being TRBD2 (6 bases). This CDR3 region has 15 residues. Trimming cost V 7 bases and J 11 bases, with 29 bases left between them. Germline loops: CDR1 DFQATT, CDR2 SNEGSKA (reference sequence). For the CDR3, the DNA is TGCAGTGTGTTCCGGGCTAGCGTGCACCCGAATGAGCAGTACTTC. The encoded protein is CSVFRASVHPNEQYF.

This clonotype was detected a few times. J is TRBJ2-3 and V is TRBV7-9, with TRBD1 matching 8 bases. Germline V gene sequence: CDR1 SEHNR, CDR2 FQNEAQ (reference sequence). With V trimmed by 2 bases and J by 2 bases, 6 bases remained unmatched. CDR3 length: 16 residues. CDR3 loop: CASSLRQGLDTDTQYF. In nucleotides, the CDR3 is TGTGCCAGCAGCTTAAGACAGGGGTTAGACACAGATACGCAGTATTTT.

This rearrangement joins TRBV13 to TRBJ2-7; TRBD2 is a possible D gene (5 bases). CDR3 size: 15 residues. Germline values: CDR1 PRHDT, CDR2 FYEKMQ (reference sequence). Between the trimmed V and J ends, which lost 0 bases and 6 bases, there was a span of 15 bases. Here the CDR3 reads CASSLGGRRMSEQYF. CDR3 DNA: TGTGCCAGCAGCTTAGGCGGACGGAGGATGAGCGAGCAGTACTTC.

This clonotype was seen a handful of times. The rearrangement links TRBV7-2 to TRBJ2-3, with 10 bases aligning to TRBD2. This CDR3 is 17 amino acids long. The V gene's germline CDR1 is SGHTA and CDR2 FQGNSA. With V trimmed by 1 base and J by 0 bases, 4 bases remained unmatched. The CDR3 region has the DNA TGTGCCAGCAGCTTAGGTAGCGGGAGGTCTAGCACAGATACGCAGTATTTT. This translates into CASSLGSGRSSTDTQYF.

This clonotype was counted at least ten times. The rearrangement links TRBV6-1 to TRBJ1-1; D uncertain. V lost 6 bases and J 8 bases, leaving 7 bases between the germline ends. The V gene's germline CDR1 is MNHNS and CDR2 SASEGT. This CDR3 is 10 amino acids long. CDR3 in DNA: TGTGCCAGCAGCCTCTTCGAAGCTTTCTTT. This sequence encodes CASSLFEAFF.

V is TRBV5-6 and J is TRBJ2-1, with D possibly TRBD2 on 5 matching bases. CDR1 is SGHDT and CDR2 is YYEEEE in the germline V gene. CDR3 length equals 16 residues. V shed 7 bases and J shed 2 bases, with 19 bases lying between them. CDR3 DNA: TGTGCCAGCGCACCGGGGTGGCTACCGCCCTACAATGAGCAGTTCTTC. As protein: CASAPGWLPPYNEQFF.

Points on this clonotype: The junction does not match germline at one end; this may be a read error. The CDR3 protein is CATSDSPDPGRGNQPRHF. DNA of the CDR3: TGTGCCACCAGTGACTCGCCCGACCCTGGGCGTGGGAATCAGCCCCGGCATTTT. The chain joins TRBV24-1 to TRBJ1-5; no clear D gene. This CDR3 spans 18 amino acids. Germline CDR1 reads KGHDR; CDR2 reads SFDVKD.

This rearrangement joins TRBV7-2 to TRBJ1-5, with 9 bases lining up with TRBD1. The trim removed 3 bases at V and 4 bases at J, leaving 10 bases unmatched. In germline, CDR1 is SGHTA, CDR2 FQGNSA. The CDR3 is 17 amino acids. The CDR3 bases are TGTGCCAGCAGCTTCGGGAGACAGGGGGTGGTAAATCAGCCCCAGCATTTT. It yields the protein CASSFGRQGVVNQPQHF.

This clonotype was seen a single time. The genes are TRBV2 and TRBJ1-5; D may be TRBD1 (6 bases). The germline V gene has CDR1 SNHLY and CDR2 FYNNEI. The CDR3 is made up of 16 amino acids. Trimming took off 5 bases at V and 5 bases at J, with 19 bases between the two ends. The CDR3 DNA follows: TGTGCCAGCAGTCTCCACCGGGGGCGAGTATATCAGCCCCAGCATTTT. Its translation: CASSLHRGRVYQPQHF.

This clonotype has more than one count but fewer than ten. The rearrangement links TRBV19 to TRBJ1-2; D is possibly TRBD1 (5 bases). Trimming shortened V by 1 base and J by 6 bases, and 18 bases separated the two germline ends. CDR3 size: 16 residues. The germline gives CDR1 LNHDA, CDR2 SQIVND (reference sequence). The CDR3 DNA follows: TGTGCCAGTAGTATAGGAAGAATGGGACCTCCCAATGGCTACACCTTC. Translated, it gives CASSIGRMGPPNGYTF.

This clonotype was detected ten times or more. The chain joins TRBV6-2 or TRBV6-3 to TRBJ2-3; TRBD1 might be the D (6 bases). Germline loops: CDR1 MNHEY, CDR2 SVGEGT. CDR3 size: 16 residues. Trimming removed 8 bases from V and 2 bases from J, with 20 bases in between. The chain's CDR3 is CASGRGRTFPTDTQYF. The DNA of the CDR3 is TGTGCCAGCGGCAGGGGACGGACCTTCCCCACAGATACGCAGTATTTT.

The table lists this clonotype with a few counts. The V and J genes are TRBV9 and TRBJ2-3; D gene uncertain. The germline CDR1 and CDR2 sequences are SGDLS and YYNGEE. This CDR3 is 15 amino acids long. V dropped 4 bases and J dropped 2 bases, with 14 bases sitting between them. CDR3: CASSLHPTHTDTQYF. The CDR3 DNA sequence: TGTGCCAGCAGCCTACACCCTACACACACAGATACGCAGTATTTT.